The next 4 T cell receptor beta chains were all read from a single sample in a study of blood T cells in healthy people across ages. Together with a sample-barcoded 5' primer, a J-beta primer mix was included in a second PCR lasting about 7 to 11 cycles. Using its own MiXCR run on the 5' RACE reads, TCRdb lists one record per CDR3 protein. The sample holds hundreds of thousands of distinct CDR3 sequences, roughly 25% seen once. The same sample was also studied in work on T cells of mothers and their children.

The specimen sequenced was blood. The receptors were gathered from a boy aged 5-17 years in good health.

This clonotype was recorded a few times. The chain combines TRBV7-3 with TRBJ2-2; D unclear. The germline V and J ends were trimmed by 5 bases and 0 bases, with 13 bases remaining between them. Germline CDR1 reads SGHTA; CDR2 reads FQGTGA. CDR3 length: 16 residues. This CDR3 reads CASSPTNPPNTGELFF. CDR3 nucleotide sequence: TGTGCCAGCAGCCCAACCAACCCCCCGAACACCGGGGAGCTGTTTTTT.

This chain links TRBV7-2 with TRBJ1-6; unclear D gene. Germline V CDR1 and CDR2: SGHTA, FQGNSA. The ends were cut back, 1 base at V and 9 bases at J, with 16 bases in the middle. The CDR3 length is 16 residues. The CDR3 DNA sequence: TGTGCCAGCAGCTTAGGGTCAGGCCGCCTTGGTTCACCCCTCCACTTT. Its translation is CASSLGSGRLGSPLHF.

This clonotype was detected a few times. The gene calls are TRBV27 and TRBJ2-7; 14 positions match TRBD2. Germline loops: CDR1 MNHEY, CDR2 SMNVEV (reference sequence). V shed 5 bases, J shed 5 bases, and the junction held 8 bases outside the gene matches. The CDR3 has 16 amino acids. The CDR3 is CASSIRPGLAGDEQYF. The CDR3 bases are TGTGCCAGCAGTATACGGCCGGGACTAGCGGGAGACGAGCAGTACTTC.

The rearrangement links TRBV6-1 to TRBJ2-6, with TRBD2 as a possible D gene (5 bases). Per germline, CDR1 MNHNS and CDR2 SASEGT. Trimming pared 11 bases from V and 4 bases from J, leaving 12 bases between. The CDR3 totals 13 residues. The DNA of the CDR3 is TGTGCCGGCCGGGAATCCGGGGCCAACGTCCTGACTTTC. Its translation: CAGRESGANVLTF.